This TCR beta chain was sequenced during a study of T cells expressing NK-cell markers. On the study more broadly: Each TCR beta repertoire originated in sorted T cells that were CD3+CD56+NKG2C+, CD3+CD56+NKG2C- or CD3+CD56-NKG2C+. Seven of the eight sequenced donors were HCMV-seropositive; one was seronegative.

TCRdb derives one entry per CDR3 protein from the 5' RACE reads, leaving out DNA. The listing contains about 8,000 distinct CDR3 sequences. Germline lookup yields CDR1 SGHTA and CDR2 FQGTGA. The CDR3 runs 15 residues. The sample taken for sequencing was blood T cells: a sorted CD56 or NKG2C T cell subset, CD4+ or CD8+ T cells, or bulk PBMC T cells (not recorded which). V and J are TRBV7-3 and TRBJ2-7; with no DNA, the TCRdb D assignment of TRBD2 cannot be verified. The sequence was obtained from a man aged 18 to 29 in good health. The CDR3 loop reads CASSLKSGSIYEQYF.